This T cell receptor (beta chain) was recovered during a study of early T cells in non-severe SARS-CoV-2 infection (dated by TCRdb to the early 2020s). Looking at the study overall: Because TCR sequencing was done on bulk RNA from unsorted whole blood, the alpha and beta chains could not be paired.

Receptors were amplified or captured by 5' RACE. Sequencing was performed on a NextSeq 500. Unique molecular identifiers were attached to individual cDNA molecules in the TCR library protocol so that sequencing error and PCR bias could be corrected. TCR alpha and beta chains were both sequenced, and the abundances of alpha and beta sequences in each sample were closely correlated with each other. The original pipeline was this. Decombinator V4 was used to annotate the V gene, J gene and CDR3 of the TCR sequences. TCRs were defined as expanded if a significant change between any two time points was detected under a Poisson model with p below 0.0001. TCR abundances were normalised to the total number of TCRs sequenced per sample and expressed as counts per million. VDJdb, accessed 1 November 2021, was searched for CMV, EBV and SARS-CoV-2 annotated TCRs, with TCRs annotated for multiple antigens excluded. Through fastp at Q25 and MiXCR, TCRdb rebuilt clones from the public reads, retaining in-frame beta chains. Duplicate CDR3 protein sequences are folded into a single record with the most common DNA and genes. TCRdb's processing, not the authors', yielded these V and J calls. The sample records some 60,000 distinct CDR3 sequences, 8.5% to 9.5% of which are singletons. The ten most abundant clones make up around 1.3% of the sample.

The sample holds a few counts of this clonotype. This clone's antigen is unknown. Per-nucleotide qualities are absent, and no much larger clonotype sits a single base away. Results and caveats for the whole study, not just this receptor: VDJdb matching was skewed toward anti-spike CD8 responses, so virus-specific expansions were likely underestimated and private and CD4 specificities were missed.

Set within a cohort of healthcare workers in London, UK, this nested case-control study involved weekly PCR testing of nasopharyngeal swabs along with blood sampling. Healthcare workers were recruited during the week of the UK lockdown, between 23 and 31 March 2020, and followed weekly for up to roughly 16 weeks. Sequencing used whole blood. This receptor was obtained from an adult who was a healthcare worker with PCR-confirmed SARS-CoV-2 infection or an uninfected control (not recorded which).

The DNA sequence reads TGTGCCAGCAGCGGACAGGTTTTCTATGGCTACACCTTC. This translates into CASSGQVFYGYTF. Rearrangement joined TRBV6-1 to TRBJ1-2; the central 7 bases match TRBD1. For CDR1 and CDR2, the germline V gene lists MNHNS and SASEGT. The CDR3, from cysteine to phenylalanine, totals 13 residues. The only DNA kept is the CDR3, 39 bases in frame from the first base. Trimmed from V: 6 bases; trimmed from J: 4 bases; junction bases lacking a gene match: 5.